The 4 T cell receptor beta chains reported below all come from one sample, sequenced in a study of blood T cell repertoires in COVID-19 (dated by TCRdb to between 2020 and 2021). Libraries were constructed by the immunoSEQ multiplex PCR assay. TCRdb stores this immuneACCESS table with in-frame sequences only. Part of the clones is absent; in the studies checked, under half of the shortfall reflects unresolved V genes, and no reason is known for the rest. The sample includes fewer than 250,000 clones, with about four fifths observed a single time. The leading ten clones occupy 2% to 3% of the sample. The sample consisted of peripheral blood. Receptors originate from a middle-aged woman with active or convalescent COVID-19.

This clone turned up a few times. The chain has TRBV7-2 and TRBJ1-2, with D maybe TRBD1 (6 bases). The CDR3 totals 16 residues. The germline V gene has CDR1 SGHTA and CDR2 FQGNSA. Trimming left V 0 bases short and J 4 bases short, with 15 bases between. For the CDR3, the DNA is TGTGCCAGCAGCTTAGCCGGTGCGGGGGCGGTCTATGGCTACACCTTC. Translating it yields CASSLAGAGAVYGYTF. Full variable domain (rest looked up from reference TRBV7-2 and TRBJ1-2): GAGVSQSPSNKVTEKGKDVELRCDPISGHTALYWYRQSLGQGLEFLIYFQGNSAPDKSGLPSDRFSAERTGGSVSTLTIQRTQQEDSAVYLCASSLAGAGAVYGYTFGSGTRLTVV.

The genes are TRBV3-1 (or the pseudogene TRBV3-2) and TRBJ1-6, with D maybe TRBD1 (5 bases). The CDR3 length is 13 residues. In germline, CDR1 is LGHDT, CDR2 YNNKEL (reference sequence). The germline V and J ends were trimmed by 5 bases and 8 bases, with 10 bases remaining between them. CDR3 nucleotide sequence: TGTGCCAGCAGCTCGTCAGGGTATTCACCCCTCCACTTT. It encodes CASSSSGYSPLHF.

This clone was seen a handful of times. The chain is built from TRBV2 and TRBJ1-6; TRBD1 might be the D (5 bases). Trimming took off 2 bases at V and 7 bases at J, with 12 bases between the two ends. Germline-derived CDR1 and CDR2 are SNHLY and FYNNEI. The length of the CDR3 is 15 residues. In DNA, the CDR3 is TGTGCCAGCAGTGAATGGGGCGGTAGGAATTCACCCCTCCACTTT. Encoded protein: CASSEWGGRNSPLHF. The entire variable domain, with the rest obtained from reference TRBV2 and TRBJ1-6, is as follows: EPEVTQTPSHQVTQMGQEVILRCVPISNHLYFYWYRQILGQKVEFLVSFYNNEISEKSEIFDDQFSVERPDGSNFTLKIRSTKLEDSAMYFCASSEWGGRNSPLHFGNGTRLTVT.

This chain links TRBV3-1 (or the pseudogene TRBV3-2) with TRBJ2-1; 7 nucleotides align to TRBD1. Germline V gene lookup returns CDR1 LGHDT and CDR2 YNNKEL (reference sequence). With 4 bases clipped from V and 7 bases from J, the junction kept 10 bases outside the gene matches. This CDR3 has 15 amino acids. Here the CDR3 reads CASSRGPGGENEQFF. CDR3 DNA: TGTGCCAGCAGCCGGGGGCCAGGGGGAGAAAATGAGCAGTTCTTC.